Included here is one T cell receptor (beta chain) sequence, with context. Its target is not known. A single base separates this from a much larger clone, so it may be a read error. This sample stems from a study of CD8 T cells in ankylosing spondylitis. V was pared by 2 bases and J by 7 bases, with 9 bases between. The CDR3 sequence is 14 residues long. Overall study findings and caveats: For ankylosing spondylitis blood, a TCR beta motif of about eight highly homologous variants appeared characteristic.

TCRdb analysed the 5' RACE reads with MiXCR anew, one entry per CDR3 protein. The sample has roughly 700,000 distinct CDR3 sequences; over 15% are singletons. The receptor comes from a male donor with ankylosing spondylitis. The gene calls are TRBV12-3 or TRBV12-4 and TRBJ1-6; D remains ambiguous. The sequenced material came from blood, either unsorted or a sorted T cell fraction (not recorded which). The CDR3 nucleotides read TGTGCCAGCAGTTTAAAGGCAGAGAATTCACCCCTCCACTTT. It translates to CASSLKAENSPLHF.